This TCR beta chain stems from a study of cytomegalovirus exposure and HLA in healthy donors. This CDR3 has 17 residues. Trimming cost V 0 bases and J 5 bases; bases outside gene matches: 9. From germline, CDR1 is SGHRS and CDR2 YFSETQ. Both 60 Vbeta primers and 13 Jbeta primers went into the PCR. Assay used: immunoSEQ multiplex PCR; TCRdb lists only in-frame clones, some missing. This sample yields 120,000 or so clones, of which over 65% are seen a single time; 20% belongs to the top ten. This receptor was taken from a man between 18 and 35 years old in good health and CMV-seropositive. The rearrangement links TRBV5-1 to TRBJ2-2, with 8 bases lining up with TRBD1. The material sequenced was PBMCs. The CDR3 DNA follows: TGCGCCAGCAGCTTGGTGGGGCAGGGGGCACCGACCGGGGAGCTGTTTTTT. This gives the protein CASSLVGQGAPTGELFF.